The next 32 T cell receptor beta chains were all read from a single sample in a study of vaccination and CD4 T cells after COVID-19 (dated by TCRdb to between 2020 and 2023). The intended sense of this specimen's treatment or condition label: approximately 9-day PBMC culture with coronavirus spike peptide pools or control peptides (ViraFEST assay). Library method: PCR. TCRdb shows the sequencer as Illumina iSeq 100. TCR sequencing of DNA from cultured CD4+ T cells used the Oncomine TCR Beta short-read assay at the Johns Hopkins FTIC core. TCRdb trimmed public reads at Q25 via fastp, called clones via MiXCR and kept in-frame beta chains. Rows are combined by CDR3 protein, so each entry shows the most common genes and DNA. The sample data list around 25,000 distinct CDR3 sequences, and around two fifths of these were observed just once. The top ten constitute 7.2% of the sample. These TCRs' antigens remain unknown.

The sequencing input was CD4+ T cells from blood, cultured in vitro. These receptors were collected from a human donor who had recovered from COVID-19.

CDR3: CASSLTDRGEGQETQYF. The CDR3 nucleotides read TGTGCCAGCAGCTTAACGGACAGGGGAGAGGGCCAAGAGACCCAGTACTTC. The genes are TRBV7-6 and TRBJ2-5, with 9 bases lining up with TRBD1. This CDR3 is built from 17 residues. Germline V lookup: CDR1 SGHVS, CDR2 FNYEAQ. Trimming took 2 bases from V and 1 from J; bases not matched to a gene: 8.

The rearrangement links TRBV6-4 to TRBJ2-7; D gene ambiguous. Germline V gene lookup returns CDR1 MRHNA and CDR2 SNTAGT. The CDR3 has 16 amino acids. V shed 3 bases and J shed 2 bases, with 17 bases lying between them. CDR3 nucleotide sequence: TGTGCCAGCAGTGATAAGAGGACGGGCTTCACCTACGAGCAGTACTTC. This translates into CASSDKRTGFTYEQYF.

The genes are TRBV25-1 and TRBJ2-5; 8 bases match TRBD1. CDR1 and CDR2 (germline): MGHDK, SYGVNS. The CDR3 extends over 17 amino acids. After removal of 4 bases from V and 7 bases from J, the junction contained 17 bases not matched to a gene. The CDR3 protein is CASSGLSQGAPSGTQYF. CDR3 DNA: TGTGCCAGCAGTGGGTTATCCCAGGGGGCCCCCTCTGGGACCCAGTACTTC.

This clonotype has more than one count but fewer than ten. The CDR3 nucleotides read TGTGCCAGCAGCTTAGCTTATAGCACAGATACGCAGTATTTT. This translates into CASSLAYSTDTQYF. The rearrangement links TRBV7-2 to TRBJ2-3; D remains unclear. Germline V gene sequence: CDR1 SGHTA, CDR2 FQGNSA. V lost 0 bases and J lost 0, with 4 bases in between. This CDR3 is 14 amino acids long.

This chain uses TRBV7-9 with TRBJ1-6; 7 positions match TRBD1. Germline V gene lookup returns CDR1 SEHNR and CDR2 FQNEAQ (reference sequence). Trimming cost V 0 bases and J 9 bases; bases outside gene matches: 5. The CDR3 length is 15 residues. As DNA, the CDR3 is TGTGCCAGCAGCTTAGCGACAGGGTGGGGTTCACCCCTCCACTTT. Encoded protein: CASSLATGWGSPLHF.

The CDR3 spells CASSLIRDTNYGYTF. The CDR3 coding sequence is TGTGCCAGCAGTTTAATTCGGGACACTAACTATGGCTACACCTTC. The chain combines TRBV12-3 or TRBV12-4 with TRBJ1-2; a weak D match, TRBD1 (6 bases). The CDR3 loop spans 15 amino acids. V was shortened by 2 bases and J by 0 bases, with 10 bases between the two germline ends.

V and J are TRBV24-1 and TRBJ2-7; D perhaps matches TRBD1 (5 bases). The CDR3 loop spans 14 amino acids. Deletions cut 0 bases from V and 7 bases from J, with 12 bases between. CDR1 is KGHDR, CDR2 SFDVKD, per germline. DNA for the CDR3: TGTGCCACCAGTGATTTGAGGGGAACTGGGGAGCAGTACTTC. It specifies CATSDLRGTGEQYF.

The genes are TRBV27 and TRBJ1-3; D remains ambiguous. CDR1 and CDR2 (germline): MNHEY, SMNVEV (reference sequence). There are 15 residues in the CDR3. Trimming removed 5 bases at V and 4 bases at J, with 15 bases between. The chain's CDR3 is CASSARDGSGNTIYF. As DNA, the CDR3 is TGTGCCAGCAGTGCTCGTGACGGATCCGGAAACACCATATATTTT.

The chain has TRBV6-1 and TRBJ2-7; TRBD1 matches at 7 bases. The CDR3 is 13 amino acids. Germline CDR1 MNHNS, CDR2 SASEGT. V lost 6 bases and J lost 1; bases outside the gene matches: 3. The CDR3 sequence is CASSLDRSYEQYF. Written as DNA, the CDR3 is TGTGCCAGCAGCCTGGACAGGTCCTACGAGCAGTACTTC.

There are a few counts of this clonotype. J is TRBJ1-2 and V is TRBV4-2, with D maybe TRBD1 (5 bases). The CDR3 spans 16 residues. Germline loops: CDR1 LGHNA, CDR2 YNFKEQ. V lost 0 bases and J lost 4, with 15 bases in between. The CDR3 protein is CASSQDHRGAIYGYTF. CDR3 nucleotide sequence: TGTGCCAGCAGCCAAGACCACCGGGGCGCCATCTATGGCTACACCTTC.

The rearrangement uses TRBV20-1 and TRBJ1-5; D call uncertain. This CDR3 contains 12 residues. Germline CDR1 is DFQATT and CDR2 is SNEGSKA (reference sequence). V was clipped by 3 bases and J by 3 bases, with 6 bases between them. The CDR3 spells CSARSNNQPQHF. In nucleotides, the CDR3 is TGCAGTGCTAGGAGCAACAATCAGCCCCAGCATTTT.

This clonotype was found a few times. The CDR3 bases are TGCAGTGCTAGAGCCTACCTTAGCTCCTACGAGCAGTACTTC. It encodes CSARAYLSSYEQYF. This rearrangement joins TRBV20-1 to TRBJ2-7; D unresolved. The germline CDR1 and CDR2 sequences are DFQATT and SNEGSKA (reference sequence). Trimming removed 1 base at V and 0 bases at J, with 10 bases between. This CDR3 contains 14 residues.

The chain employs TRBV6-5 and TRBJ2-5; 7 bases align to TRBD2. Trimming removed 4 bases from V and 0 bases from J; junction bases left unmatched: 17. The germline CDR1 and CDR2 sequences are MNHEY and SVGAGI. CDR3 length: 19 residues. CDR3 amino acids: CASSSHKLAKDPYQETQYF. DNA of the CDR3: TGTGCCAGCAGTTCCCATAAACTAGCGAAAGACCCGTACCAAGAGACCCAGTACTTC.

This chain links TRBV2 with TRBJ2-1; D unresolved. The V and J ends lost 6 bases and 2 bases respectively, with 2 bases between them. The CDR3 length is 11 residues. CDR1 is SNHLY, CDR2 FYNNEI, per germline. CDR3 bases: TGTGCCAGCAGGGCCTACAATGAGCAGTTCTTC. Amino acids: CASRAYNEQFF. Looking up the rest from reference TRBV2 and TRBJ2-1 gives the full variable domain: EPEVTQTPSHQVTQMGQEVILRCVPISNHLYFYWYRQILGQKVEFLVSFYNNEISEKSEIFDDQFSVERPDGSNFTLKIRSTKLEDSAMYFCASRAYNEQFFGPGTRLTVL.

This chain connects TRBV20-1 to TRBJ2-5, with 10 bases fitting TRBD2. The CDR3 spans 14 residues. V was pared by 5 bases and J by 5 bases, with 8 bases of the junction left unmatched. Germline V CDR1 and CDR2: DFQATT, SNEGSKA (reference sequence). The CDR3 DNA reads TGCAGTGCTCGGTCTAGCGGGAGTGGGGAGACCCAGTACTTC. Amino acid sequence: CSARSSGSGETQYF.

A few counts support this clonotype. The junction and the germline gene differ at one end; a read error may be behind it. The J gene is TRBJ1-6, the V gene TRBV6-1; 9 bases align to TRBD1. The CDR3 extends over 14 amino acids. The germline gives CDR1 MNHNS, CDR2 SASEGT. The CDR3 sequence: CASGDRDRVSPLHF. The CDR3 DNA follows: TGTGCCAGCGGTGACCGGGACAGGGTTTCACCCCTCCACTTT.

V usage is TRBV4-3 and J usage is TRBJ2-7; maybe TRBD1 (6 bases). The CDR3 runs to 15 residues. Germline V gene data show CDR1 as LGHNA and CDR2 as YSLEER. V was shortened by 1 base and J by 5 bases, with 15 bases between the two germline ends. The CDR3, as DNA: TGCGCCAGCAGCCAAGGCCTACAGGGAAACCACGAGCAGTACTTC. Translated, it gives CASSQGLQGNHEQYF.

This chain joins TRBV20-1 and TRBJ2-7; D assignment may be TRBD1 or TRBD2 (5 bases each). V shed 6 bases and J shed 6 bases, with 24 bases lying between them. The germline gives CDR1 DFQATT, CDR2 SNEGSKA (reference sequence). CDR3 length: 15 residues. CDR3 DNA sequence: TGCAGTGCCCAGACGGGGCGCCAAATATACGGCGAGCAGTACTTC. It is translated as CSAQTGRQIYGEQYF.

The chain employs TRBV5-1 and TRBJ2-5; perhaps D is TRBD1 or TRBD2 (5 bases each). The V gene's germline CDR1 is SGHRS and CDR2 YFSETQ. With 0 bases removed from V and 4 bases from J, the gap between germline ends came to 10 bases. This CDR3 comprises 14 residues. For the CDR3, the DNA is TGCGCCAGCAGCTTGGCCGAGGGGCCAGAGACCCAGTACTTC. Its translation is CASSLAEGPETQYF.

The V call is TRBV2, the J call TRBJ1-2; D perhaps matches TRBD1 (5 bases). CDR3 size: 14 residues. Germline CDR1 reads SNHLY; CDR2 reads FYNNEI. V was trimmed by 5 bases and J by 1 base, leaving 11 bases between them. CDR3 residues: CASSTQAVNYGYTF. DNA of the CDR3: TGTGCCAGCAGTACACAGGCCGTTAACTATGGCTACACCTTC.

J is TRBJ2-1 and V is TRBV5-4; possibly TRBD1 for D (5 bases). There are 14 residues in the CDR3. Germline V gene data show CDR1 as SGHNT and CDR2 as YYREEE (reference sequence). Deletions cut 1 base from V and 0 bases from J, with 5 bases between. The DNA of the CDR3 is TGTGCCAGCAGCTTGCAGGGCTCCTACAATGAGCAGTTCTTC. Protein: CASSLQGSYNEQFF.

This clonotype was observed a handful of times. Here the CDR3 DNA reads TGTGCCAGCAGATCGGGAGGGCAGAATTCACCCCTCCACTTT. This codes for CASRSGGQNSPLHF. This chain joins TRBV6-1 and TRBJ1-6; D is unclear. Between the trimmed V and J ends, which lost 6 bases and 7 bases, there was a span of 13 bases. The CDR3 totals 14 residues. Germline V gene lookup returns CDR1 MNHNS and CDR2 SASEGT.

The rearrangement joins TRBV27 to TRBJ2-7; 9 bases are a match to TRBD1. Trimming removed 4 bases from V and 6 bases from J; junction bases left unmatched: 10. The CDR3 is 15 residues long. Germline CDR1 MNHEY, CDR2 SMNVEV (reference sequence). CDR3 DNA sequence: TGTGCCAGCAGTTCGACAGGGGGAAGTCGGGTCGAGCAGTACTTC. Its protein product is CASSSTGGSRVEQYF.

The V call is TRBV19, the J call TRBJ1-1, with TRBD1 identical over 8 bases. V lost 8 bases, J lost 5 bases, and 7 bases stayed unmatched. Germline assignment: CDR1 LNHDA and CDR2 SQIVND (reference sequence). The CDR3 sequence is 13 residues long. The CDR3 coding sequence is TGTGCCAGTGACAGGGGTGAGAGGACTGAAGCTTTCTTT. Residues: CASDRGERTEAFF.

This clonotype appeared a few times. V and J are TRBV6-5 and TRBJ1-5; D is perhaps TRBD1 (6 bases). CDR1 is MNHEY and CDR2 is SVGAGI in the germline V gene. The CDR3 contains 16 residues. V was shortened by 0 bases and J by 3 bases, with 12 bases between the two germline ends. Written as DNA, the CDR3 is TGTGCCAGCAGTTACTCGTCGGGGGCGGACAATCAGCCCCAGCATTTT. It encodes CASSYSSGADNQPQHF.

The chain recombines TRBV7-2 with TRBJ2-2; D remains ambiguous. This CDR3 spans 15 amino acids. Germline-derived CDR1 and CDR2 are SGHTA and FQGNSA. Deletions cut 0 bases from V and 5 bases from J, with 10 bases between. CDR3 residues: CASSLAIGRTGELFF. The CDR3 DNA reads TGTGCCAGCAGCTTAGCGATAGGAAGGACCGGGGAGCTGTTTTTT.

The V gene is TRBV18, the J gene TRBJ1-1; 12 bases map to TRBD1. The CDR3 covers 15 residues. V was clipped by 5 bases and J by 6 bases; unmatched bases: 7. The germline CDR1 and CDR2 sequences are KGHSH and LQKENI. Here the CDR3 reads CASSAGTGGVAEAFF. CDR3 DNA sequence: TGTGCCAGCTCAGCCGGGACAGGGGGCGTCGCTGAAGCTTTCTTT.

The sample holds a few counts of this clonotype. V usage is TRBV28 and J usage is TRBJ1-2; D is unclear. This CDR3 comprises 13 residues. Germline CDR1 and CDR2: MDHEN and SYDVKM. Trimming pared 3 bases from V and 0 bases from J, leaving 5 bases between. The CDR3 here is CASSFRTNYGYTF. The CDR3 DNA is TGTGCCAGCAGTTTTCGGACTAACTATGGCTACACCTTC.

This clonotype was seen a handful of times. The genes are TRBV20-1 and TRBJ2-3; 7 positions agree with TRBD2. The CDR3 extends over 13 amino acids. Looked up from germline, CDR1 is DFQATT and CDR2 is SNEGSKA (reference sequence). After removal of 6 bases from V and 6 bases from J, the junction contained 9 bases not matched to a gene. This chain's CDR3 is CSARKRDGDTQYF. Here the CDR3 DNA reads TGCAGTGCGAGGAAGCGGGATGGGGATACGCAGTATTTT.

This chain links TRBV5-4 with TRBJ1-2; TRBD1 agrees at 7 bases. This CDR3 comprises 15 residues. Germline assignment: CDR1 SGHNT and CDR2 YYREEE (reference sequence). Unmatched junction bases numbered 9, after V lost 3 bases and J lost 4 bases. This CDR3 is CASSSYRQGLYGYTF. The CDR3 DNA reads as TGTGCCAGCAGCTCGTATCGACAGGGCCTCTATGGCTACACCTTC.

Remarks on this clonotype: Its ends do not fully match the called genes, so a read error is possible. The CDR3 loop reads CASSVPPGQGVAGELFF. The CDR3 DNA sequence: TGTGCCAGCAGTGTACCACCGGGACAGGGGGTCGCCGGGGAGCTGTTTTTT. The chain carries TRBV10-3 and TRBJ2-2; 11 nucleotides line up with TRBD1. The CDR3 has 17 amino acids. Germline CDR1 ENHRY, CDR2 SYGVKD.

This clonotype was counted only a few times. The CDR3: CSAAWRAGRDQPQHF. The CDR3 nucleotides read TGCAGTGCTGCTTGGAGGGCAGGGAGGGATCAGCCCCAGCATTTT. The chain combines TRBV20-1 with TRBJ1-5; perhaps TRBD1 as D (5 bases). Trimming left V 5 bases short and J 5 bases short, with 19 bases between. The CDR3 loop spans 15 amino acids. The germline gives CDR1 DFQATT, CDR2 SNEGSKA (reference sequence).